This TCR beta chain appears in the sequencing data of a study of blood T cell repertoires in COVID-19. Germline CDR1 is SGHTA and CDR2 is FQGNSA. V shed 6 bases and J 4 bases; nucleotides not matched to a gene: 12. The CDR3 covers 15 residues. Assay used: immunoSEQ multiplex PCR; TCRdb lists only in-frame clones, some missing. This sample has 260,000 or so clones, with approximately 88% found just once. This receptor was taken from a woman in her thirties or forties with acute COVID-19. What was sequenced was PBMCs or T cells enriched from blood (not recorded which). V usage is TRBV7-2 and J usage is TRBJ2-7, with 7 bases aligning to TRBD2. CDR3 DNA: TGTGCCAGCAGTGATAGGACGGGAGGCCTATACGAGCAGTACTTC. It codes for CASSDRTGGLYEQYF.